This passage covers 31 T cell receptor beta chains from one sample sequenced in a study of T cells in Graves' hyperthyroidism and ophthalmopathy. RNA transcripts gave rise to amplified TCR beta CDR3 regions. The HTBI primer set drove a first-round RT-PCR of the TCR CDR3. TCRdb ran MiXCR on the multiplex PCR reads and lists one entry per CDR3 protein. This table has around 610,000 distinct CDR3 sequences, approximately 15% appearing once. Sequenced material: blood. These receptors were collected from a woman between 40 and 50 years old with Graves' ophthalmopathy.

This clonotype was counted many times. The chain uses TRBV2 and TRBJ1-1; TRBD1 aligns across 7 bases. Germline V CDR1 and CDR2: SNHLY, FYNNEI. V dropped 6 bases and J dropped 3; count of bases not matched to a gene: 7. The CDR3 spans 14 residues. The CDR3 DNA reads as TGTGCCAGCAGCCACCGGGACAGTTACACTGAAGCTTTCTTT. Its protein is CASSHRDSYTEAFF. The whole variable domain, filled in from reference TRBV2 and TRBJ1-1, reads EPEVTQTPSHQVTQMGQEVILRCVPISNHLYFYWYRQILGQKVEFLVSFYNNEISEKSEIFDDQFSVERPDGSNFTLKIRSTKLEDSAMYFCASSHRDSYTEAFFGQGTRLTVV.

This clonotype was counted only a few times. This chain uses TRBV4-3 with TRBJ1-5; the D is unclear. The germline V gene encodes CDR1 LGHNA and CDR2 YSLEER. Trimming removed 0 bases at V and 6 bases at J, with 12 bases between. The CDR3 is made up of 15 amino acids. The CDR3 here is CASSQESTAGQPQHF. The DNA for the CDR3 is TGCGCCAGCAGCCAAGAAAGCACAGCTGGTCAGCCCCAGCATTTT.

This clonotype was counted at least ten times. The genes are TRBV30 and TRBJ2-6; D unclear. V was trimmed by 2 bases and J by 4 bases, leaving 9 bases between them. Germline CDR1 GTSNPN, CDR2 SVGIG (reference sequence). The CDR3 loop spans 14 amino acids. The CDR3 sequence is CAWSMGTGANVLTF. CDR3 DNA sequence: TGTGCCTGGAGTATGGGCACAGGGGCCAACGTCCTGACTTTC. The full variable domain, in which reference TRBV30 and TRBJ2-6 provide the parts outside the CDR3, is SQTIHQWPATLVQPVGSPLSLECTVEGTSNPNLYWYRQAAGRGLQLLFYSVGIGQISSEVPQNLSASRPQDRQFILSSKKLLLSDSGFYLCAWSMGTGANVLTFGAGSRLTVL.

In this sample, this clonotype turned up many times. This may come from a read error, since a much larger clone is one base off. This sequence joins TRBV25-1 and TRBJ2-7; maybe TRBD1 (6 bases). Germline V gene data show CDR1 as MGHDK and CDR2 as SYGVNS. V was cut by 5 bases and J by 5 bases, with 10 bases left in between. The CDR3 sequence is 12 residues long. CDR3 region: CASSSNRDEQYF. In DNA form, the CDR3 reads TGTGCCAGCAGTTCTAACAGGGACGAGCAGTACTTC.

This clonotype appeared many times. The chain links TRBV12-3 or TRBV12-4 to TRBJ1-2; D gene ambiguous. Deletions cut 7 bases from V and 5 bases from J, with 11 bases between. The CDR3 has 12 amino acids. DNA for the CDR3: TGTGCCAGCAACAAGGGAGGGTATGGCTACACCTTC. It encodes CASNKGGYGYTF.

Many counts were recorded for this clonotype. CDR3 loop: CASSLGTGGAKTQYF. The CDR3 DNA follows: TGTGCCAGCAGTTTAGGGACAGGGGGCGCAAAGACCCAGTACTTC. The chain joins TRBV12-3 or TRBV12-4 to TRBJ2-5; 11 bases agree with TRBD1. J gave up 6 bases and V 1 base, and 4 bases lay outside the gene matches. This CDR3 comprises 15 residues.

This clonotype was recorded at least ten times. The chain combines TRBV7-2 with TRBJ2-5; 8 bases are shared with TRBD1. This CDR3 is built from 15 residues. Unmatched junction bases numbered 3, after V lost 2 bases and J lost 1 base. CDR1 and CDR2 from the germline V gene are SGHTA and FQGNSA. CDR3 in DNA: TGTGCCAGCAGCTTAAGGGGACAGGCCCAAGAGACCCAGTACTTC. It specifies CASSLRGQAQETQYF.

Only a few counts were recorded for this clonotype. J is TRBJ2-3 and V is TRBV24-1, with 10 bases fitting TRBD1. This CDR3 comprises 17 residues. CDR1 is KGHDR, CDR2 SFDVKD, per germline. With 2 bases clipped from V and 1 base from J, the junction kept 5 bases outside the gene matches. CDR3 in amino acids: CATSDWDRGTGTDTQYF. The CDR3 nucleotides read TGTGCCACCAGTGATTGGGACAGGGGAACGGGCACAGATACGCAGTATTTT.

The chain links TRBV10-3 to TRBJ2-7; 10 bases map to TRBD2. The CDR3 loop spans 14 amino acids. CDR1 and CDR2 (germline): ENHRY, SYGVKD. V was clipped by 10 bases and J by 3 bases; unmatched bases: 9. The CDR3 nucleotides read TGTGCCACCCTGGGGACTAGCGAAAACTACGAGCAGTACTTC. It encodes CATLGTSENYEQYF.

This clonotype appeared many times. The CDR3 region is CSARLAANTEAFF. CDR3 coding DNA: TGCAGTGCTAGACTGGCAGCCAACACTGAAGCTTTCTTT. The chain couples TRBV20-1 to TRBJ1-1; D call uncertain. Trimming stripped 2 bases from V and 2 bases from J, with 9 bases between. This CDR3 is built from 13 residues. Germline V gene sequence: CDR1 DFQATT, CDR2 SNEGSKA (reference sequence).

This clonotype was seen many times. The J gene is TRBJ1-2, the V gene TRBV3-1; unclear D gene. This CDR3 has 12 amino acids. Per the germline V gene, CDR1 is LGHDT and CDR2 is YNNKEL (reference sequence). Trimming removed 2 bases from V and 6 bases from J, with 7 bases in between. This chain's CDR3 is CASSQTEDGYTF. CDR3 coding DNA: TGTGCCAGCAGCCAAACAGAGGATGGCTACACCTTC.

CDR3 sequence: CASSEWSSMNTGELFF. CDR3 bases: TGTGCCAGCAGTGAATGGAGTTCGATGAACACCGGGGAGCTGTTTTTT. The genes are TRBV2 and TRBJ2-2, with D uncertain. Germline V CDR1 and CDR2: SNHLY, FYNNEI. The CDR3 is 16 residues long. V shed 2 bases and J shed 1 base, with 11 bases lying between them.

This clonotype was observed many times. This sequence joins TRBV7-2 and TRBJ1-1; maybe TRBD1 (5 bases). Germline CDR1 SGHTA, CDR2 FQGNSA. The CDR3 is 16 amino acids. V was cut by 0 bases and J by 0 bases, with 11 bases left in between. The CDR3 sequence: CASSLAPGPLNTEAFF. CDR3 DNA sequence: TGTGCCAGCAGCTTAGCGCCGGGGCCTCTGAACACTGAAGCTTTCTTT.

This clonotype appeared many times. The DNA for the CDR3 is TGTGCCAGCAGCTTAGGGTCTGGGTCGCAAGAGACCCAGTACTTC. This codes for CASSLGSGSQETQYF. The chain couples TRBV11-3 to TRBJ2-5; D gene uncertain. Trimming took 1 base from V and 2 from J, leaving 11 bases between them. Germline V gene lookup returns CDR1 SGHNT and CDR2 YENEEA. This CDR3 spans 15 amino acids.

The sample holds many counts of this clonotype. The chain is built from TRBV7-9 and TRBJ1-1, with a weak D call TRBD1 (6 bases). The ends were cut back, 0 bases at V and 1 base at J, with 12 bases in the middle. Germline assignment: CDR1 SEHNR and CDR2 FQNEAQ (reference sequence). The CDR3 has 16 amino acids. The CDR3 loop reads CASSLAGRGPNTEAFF. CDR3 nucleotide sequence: TGTGCCAGCAGCTTAGCGGGCCGGGGGCCGAACACTGAAGCTTTCTTT. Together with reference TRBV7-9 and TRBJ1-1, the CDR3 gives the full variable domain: DTGVSQNPRHKITKRGQNVTFRCDPISEHNRLYWYRQTLGQGPEFLTYFQNEAQLEKSRLLSDRFSAERPKGSFSTLEIQRTEQGDSAMYLCASSLAGRGPNTEAFFGQGTRLTVV.

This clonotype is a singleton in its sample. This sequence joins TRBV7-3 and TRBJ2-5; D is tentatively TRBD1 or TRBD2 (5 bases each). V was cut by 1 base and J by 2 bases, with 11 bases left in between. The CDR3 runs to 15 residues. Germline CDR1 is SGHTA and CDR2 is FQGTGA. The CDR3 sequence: CASSLIPGTQETQYF. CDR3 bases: TGTGCCAGCAGCTTAATTCCCGGGACGCAAGAGACCCAGTACTTC.

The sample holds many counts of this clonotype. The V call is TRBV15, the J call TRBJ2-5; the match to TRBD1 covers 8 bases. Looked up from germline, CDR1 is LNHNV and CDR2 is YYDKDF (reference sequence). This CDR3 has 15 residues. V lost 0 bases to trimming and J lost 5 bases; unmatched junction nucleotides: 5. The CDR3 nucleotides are TGTGCCACCAGCAGAGATCAGGGGGCGGGGGAGACCCAGTACTTC. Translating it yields CATSRDQGAGETQYF.

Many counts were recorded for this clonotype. CDR3 protein: CASSLSLPIGDSSYEQYF. The CDR3 DNA sequence: TGTGCCAGCAGTTTATCCCTACCCATCGGGGACAGCTCCTACGAGCAGTACTTC. The chain is built from TRBV27 and TRBJ2-7, with TRBD1 matching over 7 bases. The germline CDR1 and CDR2 sequences are MNHEY and SMNVEV (reference sequence). The CDR3 has 18 residues. Trimming at V came to 0 bases and at J to 0 bases, leaving 11 bases not matched to a gene.

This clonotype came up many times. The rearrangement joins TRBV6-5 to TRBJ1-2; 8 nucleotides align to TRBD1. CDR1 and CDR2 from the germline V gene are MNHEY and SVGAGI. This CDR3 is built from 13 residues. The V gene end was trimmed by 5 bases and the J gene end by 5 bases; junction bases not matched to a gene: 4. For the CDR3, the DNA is TGTGCCAGCAGTACCCGGACAGGGTATGGCTACACCTTC. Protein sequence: CASSTRTGYGYTF.

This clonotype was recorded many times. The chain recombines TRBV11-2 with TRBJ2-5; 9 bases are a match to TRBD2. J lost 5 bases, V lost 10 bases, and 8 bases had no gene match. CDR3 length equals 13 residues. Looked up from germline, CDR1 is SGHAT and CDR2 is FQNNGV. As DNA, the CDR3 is TGTGCCACCGAGGCTAGCGGGACGGAGACCCAGTACTTC. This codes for CATEASGTETQYF.

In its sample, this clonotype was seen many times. Here the CDR3 reads CSVEDGGKYEQYF. CDR3 nucleotides: TGCAGCGTTGAAGATGGAGGGAAGTACGAGCAGTACTTC. The chain joins TRBV29-1 to TRBJ2-7; D might be TRBD2 (6 bases). V was trimmed by 0 bases and J by 4 bases, leaving 10 bases between them. The CDR3 is made up of 13 amino acids. Germline CDR1 reads SQVTM; CDR2 reads ANQGSEA.

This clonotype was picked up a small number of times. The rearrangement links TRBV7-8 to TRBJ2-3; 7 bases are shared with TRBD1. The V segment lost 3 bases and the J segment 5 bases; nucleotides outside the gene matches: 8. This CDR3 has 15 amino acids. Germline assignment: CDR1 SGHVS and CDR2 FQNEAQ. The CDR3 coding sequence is TGTGCCAGCAGCTTGTCTAGCTCAGGGGGAGATACGCAGTATTTT. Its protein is CASSLSSSGGDTQYF.

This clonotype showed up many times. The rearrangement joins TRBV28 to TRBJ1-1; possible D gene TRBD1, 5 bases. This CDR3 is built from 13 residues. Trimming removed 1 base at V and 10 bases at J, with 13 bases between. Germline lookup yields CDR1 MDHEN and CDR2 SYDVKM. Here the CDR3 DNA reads TGTGCCAGCAGTTTATCGGGACTGGGGAGAGCTTTCTTT. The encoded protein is CASSLSGLGRAFF.

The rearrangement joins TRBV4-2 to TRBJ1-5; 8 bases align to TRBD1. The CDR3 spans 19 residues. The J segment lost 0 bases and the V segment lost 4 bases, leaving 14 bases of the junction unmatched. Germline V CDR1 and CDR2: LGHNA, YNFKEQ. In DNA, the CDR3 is TGTGCCAGCAGCCCGATGTCCCGGGACAGGCCTTATAGCAATCAGCCCCAGCATTTT. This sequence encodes CASSPMSRDRPYSNQPQHF.

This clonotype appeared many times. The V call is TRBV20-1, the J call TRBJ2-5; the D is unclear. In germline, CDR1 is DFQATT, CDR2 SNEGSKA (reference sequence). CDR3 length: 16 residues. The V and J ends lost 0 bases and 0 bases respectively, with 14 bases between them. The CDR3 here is CSARDLVTVYQETQYF. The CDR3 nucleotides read TGCAGTGCTAGAGATCTTGTGACGGTCTACCAAGAGACCCAGTACTTC.

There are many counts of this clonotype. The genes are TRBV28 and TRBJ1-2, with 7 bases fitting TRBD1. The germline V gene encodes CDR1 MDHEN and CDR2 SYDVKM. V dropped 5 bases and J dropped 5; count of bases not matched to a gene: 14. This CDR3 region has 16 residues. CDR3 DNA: TGTGCCAGCAGTCCACCCCACAGGGGAAGTTGGTATGGCTACACCTTC. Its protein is CASSPPHRGSWYGYTF.

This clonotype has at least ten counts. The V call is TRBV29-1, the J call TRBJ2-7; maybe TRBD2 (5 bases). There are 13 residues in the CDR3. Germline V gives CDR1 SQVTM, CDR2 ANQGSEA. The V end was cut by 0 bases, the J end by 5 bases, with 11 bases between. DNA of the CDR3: TGCAGCGTTGAAGATCCTGGGAGCCACGAGCAGTACTTC. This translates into CSVEDPGSHEQYF.

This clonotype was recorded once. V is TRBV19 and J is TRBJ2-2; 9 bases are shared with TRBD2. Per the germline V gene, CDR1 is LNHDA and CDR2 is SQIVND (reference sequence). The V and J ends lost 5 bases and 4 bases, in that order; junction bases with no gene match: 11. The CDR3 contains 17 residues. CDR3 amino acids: CASSPSAGGPLTGELFF. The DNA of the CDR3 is TGTGCCAGTAGTCCGTCAGCGGGAGGTCCTCTCACCGGGGAGCTGTTTTTT.

For the CDR3, the DNA is TGTGCCAGCAGCCAAGGCCCCTCCGGGACTGAAGCTTTCTTT. This translates into CASSQGPSGTEAFF. The chain carries TRBV3-1 and TRBJ1-1; D remains ambiguous. Looked up from germline, CDR1 is LGHDT and CDR2 is YNNKEL (reference sequence). This CDR3 contains 14 residues. V gave up 1 base and J gave up 5 bases, with 11 bases separating them.

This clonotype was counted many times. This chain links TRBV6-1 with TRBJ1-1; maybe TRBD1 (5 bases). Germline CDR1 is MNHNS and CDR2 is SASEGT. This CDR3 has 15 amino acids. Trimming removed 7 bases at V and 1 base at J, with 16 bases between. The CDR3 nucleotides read TGTGCCAGCACCCTAAACTGGGGGGGGAACACTGAAGCTTTCTTT. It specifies CASTLNWGGNTEAFF.

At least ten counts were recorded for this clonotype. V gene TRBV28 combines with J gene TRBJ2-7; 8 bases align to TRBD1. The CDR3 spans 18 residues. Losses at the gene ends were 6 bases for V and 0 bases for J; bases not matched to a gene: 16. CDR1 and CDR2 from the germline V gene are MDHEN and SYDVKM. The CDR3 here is CASRPRRTGSSYSYEQYF. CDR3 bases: TGTGCCAGCAGGCCCCGAAGGACAGGGAGCTCCTACTCCTACGAGCAGTACTTC.